The sequence of this T cell receptor beta chain was determined in a study of blood T cell repertoires in COVID-19. V dropped 3 bases and J dropped 7 bases, with 10 bases sitting between them. The CDR3 runs to 12 residues. Germline-derived CDR1 and CDR2 are ENHRY and SYGVKD. In the original processing: Amplification with reference gene primers provided the estimates of nucleated cell counts. Only in-frame clones appear in the TCRdb table, and some are missing; sequencing was by immunoSEQ multiplex PCR. The V and J calls and clone size are taken from that table; D and trimming were inferred from the DNA. The sample lists 200,000 to 250,000 clones; more than 80% were seen once. Cohorts were based on clinical histories the participants reported.

The clonotype originates from a man aged 60-69 years who had recovered from COVID-19. V gene TRBV10-3 combines with J gene TRBJ2-7; tentative D call: TRBD2 (6 bases). The sequencing input was PBMCs or T cells enriched from blood (not recorded which). CDR3 amino acids: CAISELAGEQYF. The CDR3 bases are TGTGCCATCAGTGAATTGGCGGGAGAGCAGTACTTC.